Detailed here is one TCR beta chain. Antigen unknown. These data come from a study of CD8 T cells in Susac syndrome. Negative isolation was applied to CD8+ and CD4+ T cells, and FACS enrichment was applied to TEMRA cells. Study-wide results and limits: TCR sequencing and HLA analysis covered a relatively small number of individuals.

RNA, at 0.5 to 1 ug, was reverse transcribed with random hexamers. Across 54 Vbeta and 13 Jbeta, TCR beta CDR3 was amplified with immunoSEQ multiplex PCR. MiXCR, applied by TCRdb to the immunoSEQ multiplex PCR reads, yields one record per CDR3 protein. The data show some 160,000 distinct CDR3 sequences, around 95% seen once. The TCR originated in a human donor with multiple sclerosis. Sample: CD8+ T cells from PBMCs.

DNA for the CDR3: TGTGCCAGCAAATCTACCGGGAACTCCTACAATGAGCAGTTCTTC. Its protein is CASKSTGNSYNEQFF. V gene TRBV13 combines with J gene TRBJ2-1, with a possible D match to TRBD2 (5 bases). Deletions cut 7 bases from V and 0 bases from J, with 13 bases between. CDR1 PRHDT and CDR2 FYEKMQ come from the germline V gene (reference sequence). The CDR3 has 15 residues.